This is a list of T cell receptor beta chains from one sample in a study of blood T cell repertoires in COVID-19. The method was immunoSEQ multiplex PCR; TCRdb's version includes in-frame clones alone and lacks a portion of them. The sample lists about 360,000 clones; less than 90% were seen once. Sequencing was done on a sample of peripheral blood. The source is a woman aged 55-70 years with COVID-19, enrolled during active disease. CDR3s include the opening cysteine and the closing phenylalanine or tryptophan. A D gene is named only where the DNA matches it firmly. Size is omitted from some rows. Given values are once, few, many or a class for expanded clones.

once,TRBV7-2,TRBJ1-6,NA,TGTGCCAGCAGCTTACAGGCGACCGATTCACCCCTCCACTTT,CASSLQATDSPLHF
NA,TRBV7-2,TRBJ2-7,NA,TGTGCCAGCAGCGGAGGGTCGGAGCAGTACTTC,CASSGGSEQYF
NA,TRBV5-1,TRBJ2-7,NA,TGCGCCAGCAGCTTGGCCGAGGGATACGAGCAGTACTTC,CASSLAEGYEQYF
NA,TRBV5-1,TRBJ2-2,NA,TGCGCCAGCAGCCTGACAACGAACACCGGGGAGCTGTTTTTT,CASSLTTNTGELFF
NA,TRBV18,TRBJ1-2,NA,TGTGCCAGTAACGATGAACAGGGTGCAGGGATAACCTATGGCTACACCTTC,CASNDEQGAGITYGYTF
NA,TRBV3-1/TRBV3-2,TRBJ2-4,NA,TGTGCCAGCAGCCAAGCTCTTCTAGCTACAATCTACTTC,CASSQALLATIYF
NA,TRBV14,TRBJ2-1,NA,TGTGCCAGCTCCTACACACGGAGCTCCTACAATGAGCAGTTCTTC,CASSYTRSSYNEQFF
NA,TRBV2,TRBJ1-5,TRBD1,TGTGCCAGCAGCCCGACAGGGGGTAGCAATCAGCCCCAGCATTTT,CASSPTGGSNQPQHF
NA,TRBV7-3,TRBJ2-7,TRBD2,TGTGCCAGCAGCCGTGCGGGGAGGGACGAGCAGTACTTC,CASSRAGRDEQYF
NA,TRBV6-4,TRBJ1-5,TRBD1,TGTGCCAGCAGTGTGGACAGGGGGAATCAGCCCCAGCATTTT,CASSVDRGNQPQHF
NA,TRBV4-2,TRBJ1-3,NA,TGTGCCAGCAGCCATACGGGGGTCTCTGGAAACACCATATATTTT,CASSHTGVSGNTIYF
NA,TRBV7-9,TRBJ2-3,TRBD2,TGTGCCAGCAGCTCCTATTCAGAGAGGACTAGCGGGGGGCCGAGATATTTT,CASSSYSERTSGGPRYF
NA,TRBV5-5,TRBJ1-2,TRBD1,TGTGCCAGCAGCTTGGGACAGGGAAACTATGGCTACACCTTC,CASSLGQGNYGYTF
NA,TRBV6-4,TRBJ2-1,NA,TGTGCCAGCAGTGACTCTTGGCCGTCAGATGAGCAGTTCTTC,CASSDSWPSDEQFF
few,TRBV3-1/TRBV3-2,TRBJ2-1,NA,TGTGCCAGCAGCCCCCTGGGGGGTTCCTACAATGAGCAGTTCTTC,CASSPLGGSYNEQFF
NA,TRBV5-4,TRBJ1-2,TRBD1,TGTGCCAGCAGCTTCCCGGGACAGCAAATAAACAACTATGGCTACACCTTC,CASSFPGQQINNYGYTF
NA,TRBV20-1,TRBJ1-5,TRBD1,TGCAGTGCTAGTACCGGGACAGCTAATCAGCCCCAGCATTTT,CSASTGTANQPQHF
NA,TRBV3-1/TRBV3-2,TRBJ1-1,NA,TGTGCCAGCCGGCAGGGTTGGTCTGAAGCTTTCTTT,CASRQGWSEAFF
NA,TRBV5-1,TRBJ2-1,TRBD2,TGCGCCAGCAGCGTGGTACCTAGCGGGGGGCGGAATGAGCAGTTCTTC,CASSVVPSGGRNEQFF
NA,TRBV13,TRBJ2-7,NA,TGTGCCAGCAGCGTTGTGGGGGGCTACGAGCAGTACTTC,CASSVVGGYEQYF
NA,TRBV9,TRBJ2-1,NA,TGTGCCAGCAGCGTAGGAGGGGGGGCCCGGGTTGAGCAGTTCTTC,CASSVGGGARVEQFF
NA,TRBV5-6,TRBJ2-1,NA,TGTGCCAGCAGCTTGACTCTAGGAAGCGCATCCGCCAATGAGCAGTTCTTC,CASSLTLGSASANEQFF
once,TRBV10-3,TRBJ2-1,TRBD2,TGTGCCATCAGTGTTTCCGCTTTGGGGGGAGGGAATGAGCAGTTCTTC,CAISVSALGGGNEQFF
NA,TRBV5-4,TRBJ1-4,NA,TGTGCCAGCAGCGCCCCGGGGGAAAAACTGTTTTTT,CASSAPGEKLFF
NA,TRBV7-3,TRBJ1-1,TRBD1,TGTGCCAGCAGCTTATCGGGACAGGGGAAAACTGAAGCTTTCTTT,CASSLSGQGKTEAFF
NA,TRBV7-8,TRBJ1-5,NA,TGTGCCAGCACTCGTCAGCAGGCCAGAACATCCCATCAGCCCCAGCATTTT,CASTRQQARTSHQPQHF
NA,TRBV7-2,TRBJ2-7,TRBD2,TGTGCCAGCAGCTTAGCGGGCCTAGCGGGGATCGGCGAGCAGTACTTC,CASSLAGLAGIGEQYF
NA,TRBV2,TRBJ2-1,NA,TGTGCCAGCAGTGAACTCAGCGACTACAATGAGCAGTTCTTC,CASSELSDYNEQFF
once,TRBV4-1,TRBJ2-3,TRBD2,TGCGCCAGCAGCCACCCGGGACTAGCGGGGGTCTTCGATACGCAGTATTTT,CASSHPGLAGVFDTQYF
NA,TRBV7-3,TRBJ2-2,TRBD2,TGTGCCAGCAGTAAACAACCCGCAGGACTAGCAGAGACCGGGGAGCTGTTTTTT,CASSKQPAGLAETGELFF
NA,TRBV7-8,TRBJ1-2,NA,TGTGCCAGCAGCTTAGGTGCTATGGGGGGGTCGGGCTACACCTTC,CASSLGAMGGSGYTF
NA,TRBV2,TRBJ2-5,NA,TGTGCCAGCAGTGCGGGAGAGACCCAGTACTTC,CASSAGETQYF
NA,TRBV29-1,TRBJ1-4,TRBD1,TGCAGCGTTGACACAGGGGGCGCTGAAAAACTGTTTTTT,CSVDTGGAEKLFF
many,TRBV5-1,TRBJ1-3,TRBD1,TGCGCCAGCAGCGTACTAGGACAGGGCTCTGGAAACACCATATATTTT,CASSVLGQGSGNTIYF
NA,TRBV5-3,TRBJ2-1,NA,TGTGCCAGAAGCTTGGTTTCTAGTCGGGTGGAGGAGCAGTTCTTC,CARSLVSSRVEEQFF
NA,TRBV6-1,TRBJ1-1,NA,TGTGCCAGCAGTGAAGGCTACGTTCCAGAAGCTTTCTTT,CASSEGYVPEAFF
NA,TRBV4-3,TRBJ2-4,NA,TGCGCCAGCAGCCCGACTAGACATGGCAACATTCAGTACTTC,CASSPTRHGNIQYF
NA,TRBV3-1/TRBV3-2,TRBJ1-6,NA,TGTGCCAGCAGCCAAGACGGACAGAGCTCCTATAATTCACCCCTCCACTTT,CASSQDGQSSYNSPLHF
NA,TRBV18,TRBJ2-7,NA,TGTGCCAGCTCACCATCAAACAGTCCTTACGAGCAGTACTTC,CASSPSNSPYEQYF
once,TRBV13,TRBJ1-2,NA,TGTGCCAGCAGCCTCTCTAACGCGGAGGCGAACTATGGCTACACCTTC,CASSLSNAEANYGYTF
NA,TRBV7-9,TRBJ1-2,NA,TGTGCCAGCTCACCGGTAGGACAAAACTATGGCTACACCTTC,CASSPVGQNYGYTF